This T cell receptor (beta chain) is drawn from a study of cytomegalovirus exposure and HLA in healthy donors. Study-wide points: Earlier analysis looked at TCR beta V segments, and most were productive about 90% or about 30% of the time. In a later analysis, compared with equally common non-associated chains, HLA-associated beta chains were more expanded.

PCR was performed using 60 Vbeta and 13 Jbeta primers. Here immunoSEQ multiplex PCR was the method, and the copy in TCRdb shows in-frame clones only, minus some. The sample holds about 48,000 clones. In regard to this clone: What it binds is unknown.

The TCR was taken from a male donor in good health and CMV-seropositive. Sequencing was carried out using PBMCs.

The CDR3 sequence is CASNPGSYNSPLHF. CDR3 DNA sequence: TGTGCCAGCAATCCCGGCTCCTATAATTCACCCCTCCACTTT. The chain carries TRBV2 and TRBJ1-6; D is undetermined. Looked up from germline, CDR1 is SNHLY and CDR2 is FYNNEI. This CDR3 comprises 14 residues. V lost 7 bases to trimming and J lost 0 bases, with 7 bases between them. Combining the CDR3 with reference TRBV2 and TRBJ1-6 gives the whole variable domain EPEVTQTPSHQVTQMGQEVILRCVPISNHLYFYWYRQILGQKVEFLVSFYNNEISEKSEIFDDQFSVERPDGSNFTLKIRSTKLEDSAMYFCASNPGSYNSPLHFGNGTRLTVT.